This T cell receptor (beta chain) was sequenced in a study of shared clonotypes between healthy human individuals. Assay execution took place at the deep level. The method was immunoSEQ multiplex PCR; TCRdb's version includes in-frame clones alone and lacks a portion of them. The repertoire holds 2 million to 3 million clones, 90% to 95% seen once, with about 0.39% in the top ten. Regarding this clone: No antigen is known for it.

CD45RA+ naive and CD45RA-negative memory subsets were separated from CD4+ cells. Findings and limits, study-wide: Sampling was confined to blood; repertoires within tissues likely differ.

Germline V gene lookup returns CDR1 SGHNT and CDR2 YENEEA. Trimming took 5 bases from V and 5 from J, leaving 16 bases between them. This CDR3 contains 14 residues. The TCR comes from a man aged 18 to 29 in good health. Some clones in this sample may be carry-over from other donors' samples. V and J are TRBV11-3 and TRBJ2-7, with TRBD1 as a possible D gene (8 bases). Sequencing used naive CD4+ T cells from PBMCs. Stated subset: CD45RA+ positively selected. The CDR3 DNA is TGTGCCAGCAGCCCCAGGGGGCGGGGGAACGAGCAGTACTTC. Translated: CASSPRGRGNEQYF.